Detailed here is one T cell receptor beta chain. The sample belongs to a study of T cells after somatic rescue of genetic block. V lost 5 bases to trimming and J lost 1 base; unmatched junction nucleotides: 4. CDR3 size: 14 residues. CDR1 LNHDA and CDR2 SQIVND come from the germline V gene (reference sequence). TCRdb's table, derived via immunoSEQ multiplex PCR, lists solely in-frame clones and lacks some. The sample holds 110,000 or so clones, 85% to 95% seen once. The V call is TRBV19, the J call TRBJ1-1; 7 bases line up with TRBD1. The clonotype was recovered from a woman aged 18 to 35. The specimen sequenced was peripheral blood mononuclear cells (PBMCs). CDR3 DNA: TGTGCCAGTAGTGGTCGACAGGGGAACACTGAAGCTTTCTTT. This translates into CASSGRQGNTEAFF.